One sample yielded the 21 T cell receptor beta chains listed below, sequenced in a study of blood T cells in healthy people across ages. Together with a sample-barcoded 5' primer, a J-beta primer mix was included in a second PCR lasting roughly 6 to 12 cycles. TCRdb recomputed calls from the 5' RACE reads with MiXCR, one row per CDR3 protein. This repertoire shows about 770,000 distinct CDR3 sequences, around 45% found once; its top ten account for around 21%. The sequenced sample was blood. These receptors all come from a man aged 55 to 70 in good health.

About this clonotype itself: At one end the junction does not follow the germline gene, possibly because of a read error. The rearrangement uses TRBV5-5 and TRBJ2-6; D tentatively reads TRBD1 or TRBD2 (5 bases each). Germline V gene lookup returns CDR1 SGHKS and CDR2 YYEKEE (reference sequence). This CDR3 spans 18 amino acids. In DNA, the CDR3 is TGTGCCAGCAGCTCGCCGCGGGCAGCATCCTCTGGGGCCAATGTCCTGACTTTC. This sequence encodes CASSSPRAASSGANVLTF.

The rearrangement uses TRBV18 and TRBJ2-5, with D perhaps TRBD1 or TRBD2 (6 bases each). This CDR3 spans 14 amino acids. Per the germline V gene, CDR1 is KGHSH and CDR2 is LQKENI. Trimming left V 2 bases short and J 4 bases short, with 11 bases between. CDR3 protein: CASSPVGGGETQYF. The CDR3 region has the DNA TGTGCCAGCTCACCAGTCGGGGGCGGAGAGACCCAGTACTTC.

The rearrangement links TRBV3-1 to TRBJ2-7; no clear D. CDR3 length: 15 amino acids. CDR1 LGHDT and CDR2 YNNKEL come from the germline V gene (reference sequence). Trimming shortened V by 6 bases and J by 2 bases, and 17 bases separated the two germline ends. The chain's CDR3 is CASSYDGGRAYEQYF. For the CDR3, the DNA is TGTGCCAGCAGTTACGACGGCGGACGGGCCTACGAGCAGTACTTC.

The chain combines TRBV11-2 with TRBJ2-6; D is possibly TRBD1 (5 bases). Trimming shortened V by 3 bases and J by 2 bases, and 8 bases separated the two germline ends. The CDR3 runs to 15 residues. Germline assignment: CDR1 SGHAT and CDR2 FQNNGV. CDR3 nucleotide sequence: TGTGCCAGCAGCTTCGACAGCACTGGGGCCAACGTCCTGACTTTC. Amino acid sequence: CASSFDSTGANVLTF.

In its sample, this clonotype was seen a few times. The chain carries TRBV12-3 or TRBV12-4 and TRBJ2-7; 7 nucleotides line up with TRBD1. V trimming: 6 bases; J trimming: 5 bases; junction bases outside the gene matches: 7. This CDR3 is built from 13 residues. The CDR3 sequence: CASSRQGRHEQYF. In nucleotides, the CDR3 is TGTGCCAGCAGCAGACAGGGACGTCACGAGCAGTACTTC.

This rearrangement joins TRBV6-2 or TRBV6-3 to TRBJ2-6; a possible D gene is TRBD2 (5 bases). The CDR3 contains 17 residues. In germline, CDR1 is MNHEY, CDR2 SVGEGT. Trimming stripped 2 bases from V and 0 bases from J, with 11 bases between. The CDR3 reads CASSYVRAGSGANVLTF. The CDR3 DNA sequence: TGTGCCAGCAGTTACGTCCGGGCGGGCTCTGGGGCCAACGTCCTGACTTTC.

There are a few counts of this clonotype. This sequence joins TRBV6-5 and TRBJ1-2; 7 nucleotides match TRBD1. From germline, CDR1 is MNHEY and CDR2 SVGAGI. This CDR3 spans 13 amino acids. Trimming took 5 bases from V and 8 from J; bases not matched to a gene: 8. For the CDR3, the DNA is TGTGCCAGCAGTCCCGACAGGGTAGGGGGCTACACCTTC. Protein product: CASSPDRVGGYTF.

Only a few counts were recorded for this clonotype. V is TRBV7-9 and J is TRBJ1-2; a possible D gene is TRBD1 (5 bases). In germline, CDR1 is SEHNR, CDR2 FQNEAQ (reference sequence). Trimming took off 1 base at V and 5 bases at J, with 14 bases between the two ends. The CDR3 extends over 15 amino acids. As DNA, the CDR3 is TGTGCCAGCAGCTTAGGTGGGGGGTCCCTATATGGCTACACCTTC. Encoded protein: CASSLGGGSLYGYTF.

In the case of this clonotype: Just one base apart from a much larger clone, this may be a read error. The CDR3 sequence is CSVVVWQTLQGSYNEQYF. The CDR3 DNA reads as TGCAGCGTTGTGGTCTGGCAGACCCTCCAGGGCTCCTACAATGAGCAGTACTTC. The chain combines TRBV29-1 with TRBJ2-7, with TRBD1 as a possible D gene (5 bases). Germline V gene data show CDR1 as SQVTM and CDR2 as ANQGSEA. V was clipped by 4 bases and J by 7 bases, with 32 bases between them. This CDR3 region has 18 residues.

There are many counts of this clonotype. The chain carries TRBV18 and TRBJ1-2, with a possible D match to TRBD1 (6 bases). Germline V gives CDR1 KGHSH, CDR2 LQKENI. The CDR3 is 17 amino acids. V lost 2 bases to trimming and J lost 1 base, with 17 bases between them. CDR3 in DNA: TGTGCCAGCTCACCATCCGCAGGGGTTAGGAGTAACTATGGCTACACCTTC. Protein sequence: CASSPSAGVRSNYGYTF. Combining the CDR3 with reference TRBV18 and TRBJ1-2 gives the whole variable domain NAGVMQNPRHLVRRRGQEARLRCSPMKGHSHVYWYRQLPEEGLKFMVYLQKENIIDESGMPKERFSAEFPKEGPSILRIQQVVRGDSAAYFCASSPSAGVRSNYGYTFGSGTRLTVV.

This clonotype was counted a few times. The genes are TRBV11-2 and TRBJ2-1; 7 bases agree with TRBD2. The CDR3 consists of 16 residues. The germline V gene encodes CDR1 SGHAT and CDR2 FQNNGV. Trimming at V came to 2 bases and at J to 3 bases, leaving 7 bases not matched to a gene. CDR3 DNA sequence: TGTGCCAGCAGCTTAAGTGCCGCTAGCGGCTACAATGAGCAGTTCTTC. Protein: CASSLSAASGYNEQFF.

This clonotype was observed a single time. The V call is TRBV30, the J call TRBJ2-1; D possibly corresponds to TRBD1 (6 bases). The germline V gene encodes CDR1 GTSNPN and CDR2 SVGIG (reference sequence). This CDR3 region has 12 residues. The V end lost 4 bases, the J end lost 3 bases, and 7 bases lay between the germline ends. CDR3 DNA sequence: TGTGCCTGGATGGACAGCTACAATGAGCAGTTCTTC. Encoded protein: CAWMDSYNEQFF.

The chain combines TRBV7-9 with TRBJ2-7, with 9 bases fitting TRBD2. J lost 3 bases, V lost 3 bases, and 9 bases had no gene match. Germline assignment: CDR1 SEHNR and CDR2 FQNEAQ (reference sequence). The CDR3 length is 16 residues. In nucleotides, the CDR3 is TGTGCCAGCAGCTTTGAGGTGCTAGCGGGGCGCTACGAGCAGTACTTC. Encoded protein: CASSFEVLAGRYEQYF.

Many counts were recorded for this clonotype. Relative to the germline gene, one junction end is altered; a read error may explain this. The genes are TRBV6-5 and TRBJ2-1, with D possibly TRBD2 on 5 matching bases. CDR3 length equals 13 residues. Germline V gene lookup returns CDR1 MNHEY and CDR2 SVGAGI. As DNA, the CDR3 is TGTGCCAGCAGTGACTCTGGAGCGGATGAGCAGTTCTTC. The encoded protein is CASSDSGADEQFF.

J is TRBJ2-1 and V is TRBV6-2 or TRBV6-3, with 8 bases identical to TRBD1. TRBJ2-7 matches the DNA end more closely, so the J call is doubtful. The CDR3 length is 13 residues. Germline values: CDR1 MNHEY, CDR2 SVGEGT. The CDR3 nucleotides are TGTGCCATCGGACAGGGTAACTCCTACGAGCAGTACTTC. This translates into CAIGQGNSYEQYF.

V usage is TRBV6-1 and J usage is TRBJ1-2; unclear D gene. The CDR3 is made up of 13 amino acids. CDR1 MNHNS and CDR2 SASEGT come from the germline V gene. The V end lost 7 bases, the J end lost 1 base, and 10 bases lay between the germline ends. CDR3 region: CASTVQHNYGYTF. CDR3 nucleotides: TGTGCCAGCACCGTTCAGCATAACTATGGCTACACCTTC.

This clonotype was detected only once. V is TRBV15 and J is TRBJ2-7; D not certain. The CDR3 runs to 16 residues. Between the trimmed V and J ends, which lost 0 bases and 7 bases, there was a span of 19 bases. Germline lookup yields CDR1 LNHNV and CDR2 YYDKDF (reference sequence). The CDR3 DNA reads as TGTGCCACCAGCAGAGATGCGCGGCCCAGCTACAATGAGCAGTACTTC. Its protein is CATSRDARPSYNEQYF.

The CDR3 nucleotides read TGTGCCAGCAGCTTCCTGGACAGAAAGTACAATGAGCAGTTCTTC. It codes for CASSFLDRKYNEQFF. V gene TRBV9 combines with J gene TRBJ2-1; tentatively, D is TRBD1 (6 bases). Trimming pared 4 bases from V and 4 bases from J, leaving 15 bases between. Germline V gene sequence: CDR1 SGDLS, CDR2 YYNGEE. There are 15 residues in the CDR3.

Comment on this clonotype: The junction does not match germline at one end; this may be a read error. This sequence joins TRBV9 and TRBJ2-1; 12 nucleotides match TRBD2. CDR1 SGDLS and CDR2 YYNGEE come from the germline V gene. This CDR3 spans 16 amino acids. The CDR3 loop reads CAGSVEGSSGGDEQFF. The CDR3 bases are TGTGCCGGCAGCGTAGAAGGTTCTAGCGGGGGGGATGAGCAGTTCTTC.

The V call is TRBV4-3, the J call TRBJ1-5, with a weak D call TRBD1 (6 bases). The CDR3 has 17 residues. V gave up 1 base and J gave up 6 bases, with 19 bases separating them. Germline CDR1 is LGHNA and CDR2 is YSLEER. CDR3 loop: CASSQVSRGAGGQPQHF. The CDR3 nucleotides are TGCGCCAGCAGCCAAGTCTCCAGGGGCGCGGGGGGTCAGCCCCAGCATTTT.

This clonotype has just one count. The gene calls are TRBV7-9 and TRBJ2-6; D is perhaps TRBD2 (6 bases). CDR3 length: 20 residues. Germline V gives CDR1 SEHNR, CDR2 FQNEAQ (reference sequence). V was cut by 5 bases and J by 0 bases, with 23 bases left in between. CDR3 in amino acids: CASSPQAPGLANSGANVLTF. CDR3 nucleotide sequence: TGTGCCAGCAGCCCCCAGGCCCCGGGACTTGCGAACTCTGGGGCCAACGTCCTGACTTTC.